This T cell receptor (beta chain) was found in a study of control samples from healthy donors and cancer patients. TCRdb keeps only in-frame clones here, not all; method: immunoSEQ multiplex PCR. The sample holds around 250,000 clones, over 75% seen once. Germline V gene sequence: CDR1 SNHLY, CDR2 FYNNEI. V was trimmed by 7 bases and J by 5 bases, leaving 9 bases between them. CDR3 size: 12 residues. The origin of this receptor is a woman between 55 and 75 years old with lung cancer. Sample: PBMCs. The J gene is TRBJ1-5, the V gene TRBV2, with no clear D. For the CDR3, the DNA is TGTGCCAGCAAGGCCAATGATCAGCCCCAGCATTTT. Translation gives CASKANDQPQHF.